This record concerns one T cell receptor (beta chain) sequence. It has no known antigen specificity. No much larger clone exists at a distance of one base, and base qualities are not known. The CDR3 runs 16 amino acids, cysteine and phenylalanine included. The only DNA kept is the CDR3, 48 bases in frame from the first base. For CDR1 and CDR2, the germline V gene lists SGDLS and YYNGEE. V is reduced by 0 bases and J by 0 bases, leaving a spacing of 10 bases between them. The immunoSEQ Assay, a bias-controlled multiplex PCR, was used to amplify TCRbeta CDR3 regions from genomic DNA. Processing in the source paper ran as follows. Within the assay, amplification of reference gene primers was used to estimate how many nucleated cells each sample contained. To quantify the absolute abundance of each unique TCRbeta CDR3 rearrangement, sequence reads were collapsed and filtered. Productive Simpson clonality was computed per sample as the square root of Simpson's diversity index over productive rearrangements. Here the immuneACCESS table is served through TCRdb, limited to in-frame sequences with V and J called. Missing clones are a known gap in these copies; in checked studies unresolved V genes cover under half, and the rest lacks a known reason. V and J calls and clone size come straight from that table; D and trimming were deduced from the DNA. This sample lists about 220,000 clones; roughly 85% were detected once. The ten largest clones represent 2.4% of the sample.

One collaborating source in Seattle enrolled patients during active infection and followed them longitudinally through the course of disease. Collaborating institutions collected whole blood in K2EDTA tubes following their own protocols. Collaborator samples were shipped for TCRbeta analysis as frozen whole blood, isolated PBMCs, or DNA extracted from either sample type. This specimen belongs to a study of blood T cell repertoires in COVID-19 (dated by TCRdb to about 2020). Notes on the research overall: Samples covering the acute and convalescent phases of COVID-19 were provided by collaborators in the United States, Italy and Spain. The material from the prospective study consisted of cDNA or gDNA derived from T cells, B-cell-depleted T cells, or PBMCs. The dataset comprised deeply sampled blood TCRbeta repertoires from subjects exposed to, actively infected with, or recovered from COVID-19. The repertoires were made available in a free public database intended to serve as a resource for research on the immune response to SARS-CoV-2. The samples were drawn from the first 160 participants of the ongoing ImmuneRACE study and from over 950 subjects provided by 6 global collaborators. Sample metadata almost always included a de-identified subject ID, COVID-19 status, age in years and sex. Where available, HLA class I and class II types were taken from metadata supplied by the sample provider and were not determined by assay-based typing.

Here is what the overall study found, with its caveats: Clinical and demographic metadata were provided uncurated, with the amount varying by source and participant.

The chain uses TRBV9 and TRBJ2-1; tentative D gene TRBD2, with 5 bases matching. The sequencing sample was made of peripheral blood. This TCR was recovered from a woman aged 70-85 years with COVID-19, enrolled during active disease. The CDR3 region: CASSVGGSSSYNEQFF. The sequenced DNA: TGTGCCAGCAGCGTAGGAGGGTCGAGCTCCTACAATGAGCAGTTCTTC.